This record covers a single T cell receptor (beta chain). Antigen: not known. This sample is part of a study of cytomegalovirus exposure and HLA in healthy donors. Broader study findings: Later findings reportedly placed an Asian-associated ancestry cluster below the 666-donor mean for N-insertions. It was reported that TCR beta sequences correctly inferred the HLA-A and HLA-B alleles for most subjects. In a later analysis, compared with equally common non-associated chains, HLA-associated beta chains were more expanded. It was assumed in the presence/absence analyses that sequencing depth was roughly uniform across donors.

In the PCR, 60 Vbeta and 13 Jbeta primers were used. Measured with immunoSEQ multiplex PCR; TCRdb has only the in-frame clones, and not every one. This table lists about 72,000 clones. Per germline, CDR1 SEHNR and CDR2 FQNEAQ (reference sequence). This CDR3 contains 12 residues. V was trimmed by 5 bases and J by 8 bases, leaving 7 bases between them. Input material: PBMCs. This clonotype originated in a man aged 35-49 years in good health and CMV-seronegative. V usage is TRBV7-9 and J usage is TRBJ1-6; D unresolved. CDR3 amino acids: CASSLSDSPLHF. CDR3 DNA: TGTGCCAGCAGCCTGAGTGATTCACCCCTCCACTTT.